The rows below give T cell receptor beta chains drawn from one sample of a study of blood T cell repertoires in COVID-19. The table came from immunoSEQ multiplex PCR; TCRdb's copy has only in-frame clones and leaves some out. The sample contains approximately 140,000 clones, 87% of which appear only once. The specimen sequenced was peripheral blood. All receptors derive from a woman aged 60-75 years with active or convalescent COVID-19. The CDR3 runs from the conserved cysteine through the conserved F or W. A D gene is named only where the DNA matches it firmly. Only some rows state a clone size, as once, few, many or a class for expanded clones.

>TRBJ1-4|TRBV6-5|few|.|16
CASSYSRPGQNEKLFF
TGTGCCAGCAGTTACTCAAGGCCAGGACAAAATGAAAAACTGTTTTTT
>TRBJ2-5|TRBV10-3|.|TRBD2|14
CAIGTGGAWETQYF
TGTGCCATCGGTACCGGGGGGGCCTGGGAGACCCAGTACTTC
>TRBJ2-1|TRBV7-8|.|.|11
CASSSGNEQFF
TGTGCCAGCAGCTCGGGAAATGAGCAGTTCTTC
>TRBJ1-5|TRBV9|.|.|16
CASSVGPGIGNQPQHF
TGTGCCAGCAGCGTAGGCCCCGGGATCGGCAATCAGCCCCAGCATTTT
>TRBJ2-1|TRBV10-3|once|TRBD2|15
CAISAGTSYNNEQFF
TGTGCCATCAGCGCCGGGACTAGCTATAACAATGAGCAGTTCTTC
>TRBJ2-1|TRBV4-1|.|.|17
CASSQAIGHLDWAKQFF
TGCGCCAGCAGCCAAGCCATCGGACACCTCGACTGGGCCAAGCAGTTCTTC
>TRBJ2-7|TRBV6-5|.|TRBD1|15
CASRPPGQGFREQYF
TGTGCCAGCAGACCCCCGGGACAGGGTTTTCGGGAGCAGTACTTC
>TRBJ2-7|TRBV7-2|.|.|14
CASSPRTFTGEQYF
TGTGCCAGCAGCCCGAGGACCTTCACGGGGGAGCAGTACTTC
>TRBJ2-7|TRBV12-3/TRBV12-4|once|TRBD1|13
CASSAGQANEQYF
TGTGCCAGCAGTGCGGGACAGGCAAACGAGCAGTACTTC
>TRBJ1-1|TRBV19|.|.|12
CASNGRITEAFF
TGTGCCAGTAATGGGAGAATCACTGAAGCTTTCTTT
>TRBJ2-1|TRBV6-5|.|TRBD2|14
CASRRSGEGNEQFF
TGTGCCAGCAGGAGGTCGGGGGAGGGCAATGAGCAGTTCTTC
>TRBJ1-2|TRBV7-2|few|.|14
CASSPGDPNYGYTF
TGTGCCAGCAGCCCGGGTGACCCGAACTATGGCTACACCTTC
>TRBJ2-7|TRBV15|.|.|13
CATSRDVFYEQYF
TGTGCCACCAGCAGAGATGTATTCTACGAGCAGTACTTC
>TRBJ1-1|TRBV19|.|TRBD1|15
CASSTRDRLITEAFF
TGTGCCAGTAGTACCCGGGACAGGCTGATCACTGAAGCTTTCTTT
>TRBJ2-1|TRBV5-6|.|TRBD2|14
CASSSYSGTSEKFF
TGTGCCAGCAGCTCGTACTCCGGGACTAGCGAGAAGTTCTTC
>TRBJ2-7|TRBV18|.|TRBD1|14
CASSPVGQGYEQYF
TGTGCCAGCTCACCAGTCGGACAGGGCTACGAGCAGTACTTC
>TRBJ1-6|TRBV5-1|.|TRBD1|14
CASSAGQVDSPLHF
TGCGCCAGCAGCGCCGGACAGGTGGATTCACCCCTCCACTTT
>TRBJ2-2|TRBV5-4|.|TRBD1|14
CASRPGQESGELFF
TGTGCCAGCAGACCGGGACAGGAGTCCGGGGAGCTGTTTTTT
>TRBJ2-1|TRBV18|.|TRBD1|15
CASSHRDRVNNEQFF
TGTGCCAGCTCACATCGGGACAGGGTGAACAATGAGCAGTTCTTC
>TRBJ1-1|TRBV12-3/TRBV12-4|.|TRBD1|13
CASSGQENTEAFF
TGTGCCAGCAGCGGACAGGAGAACACTGAAGCTTTCTTT
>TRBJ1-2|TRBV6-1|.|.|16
CASSENSWNREDGYTF
TGTGCCAGCAGTGAAAATTCATGGAACAGGGAAGATGGCTACACCTTC
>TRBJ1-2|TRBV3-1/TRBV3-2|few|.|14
CASSQVNGNYGYTF
TGTGCCAGCAGCCAAGTAAACGGGAACTATGGCTACACCTTC
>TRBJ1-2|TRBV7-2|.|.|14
CASSPSGQYYGYTF
TGTGCCAGCAGCCCTTCAGGACAGTACTATGGCTACACCTTC
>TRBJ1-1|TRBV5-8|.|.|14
CASSLAGSSTEAFF
TGTGCCAGCAGCTTGGCAGGGTCGAGCACTGAAGCTTTCTTT
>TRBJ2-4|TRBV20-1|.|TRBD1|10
CSARRDREYF
TGCAGTGCTAGGCGGGACAGGGAGTACTTC
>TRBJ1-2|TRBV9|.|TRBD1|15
CASSAPGQGPYGYTF
TGTGCCAGCAGCGCCCCGGGACAGGGGCCCTATGGCTACACCTTC
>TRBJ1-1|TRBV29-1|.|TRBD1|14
CSALGTVMNTEAFF
TGCAGCGCCCTCGGGACAGTCATGAACACTGAAGCTTTCTTT
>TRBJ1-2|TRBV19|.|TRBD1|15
CASSFLQGAMGGYTF
TGTGCCAGTAGTTTCTTACAGGGGGCTATGGGCGGCTACACCTTC
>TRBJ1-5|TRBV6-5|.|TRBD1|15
CASNRDSASYQPQHF
TGTGCCAGCAACCGGGACAGCGCGTCGTATCAGCCCCAGCATTTT
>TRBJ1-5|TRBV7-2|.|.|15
CASSLNSASQWPQHF
TGTGCCAGCAGCTTAAACAGTGCGTCACAGTGGCCCCAGCATTTT
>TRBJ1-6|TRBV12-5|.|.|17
CASGLVPSGQWNSPLHF
TGTGCTAGTGGTTTGGTCCCAAGTGGACAGTGGAATTCACCCCTCCACTTT
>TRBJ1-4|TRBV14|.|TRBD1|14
CASSRQGIREKLFF
TGTGCCAGCAGCCGACAGGGGATTCGCGAAAAACTGTTTTTT
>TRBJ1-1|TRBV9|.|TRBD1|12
CASSVTGGEAFF
TGTGCCAGCAGCGTAACAGGGGGTGAAGCTTTCTTT
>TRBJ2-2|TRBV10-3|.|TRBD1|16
CAISTGQTMGTGELFF
TGTGCCATCTCAACGGGACAGACAATGGGAACCGGGGAGCTGTTTTTT
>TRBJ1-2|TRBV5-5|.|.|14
CASSFGGENYGYTF
TGTGCCAGCAGCTTTGGTGGGGAGAACTATGGCTACACCTTC
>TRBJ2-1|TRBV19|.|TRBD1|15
CASSIIGTGAGEQFF
TGTGCCAGTAGTATAATAGGGACAGGGGCCGGTGAGCAGTTCTTC
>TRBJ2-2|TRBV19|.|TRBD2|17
CASSIGISGGRVGELFF
TGTGCCAGTAGTATAGGGATTAGCGGGGGTCGCGTCGGGGAGCTGTTTTTT
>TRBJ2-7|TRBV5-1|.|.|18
CASSLAPSHRERAYEQYF
TGCGCCAGCAGCTTGGCCCCGTCCCACAGGGAGAGGGCCTACGAGCAGTACTTC
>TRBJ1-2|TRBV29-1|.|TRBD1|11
CSGDRENGYTF
TGCAGTGGAGACAGGGAGAATGGCTACACCTTC
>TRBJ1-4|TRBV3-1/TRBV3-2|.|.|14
CASSQQLGGEKLFF
TGTGCCAGCAGCCAACAGTTGGGAGGAGAAAAACTGTTTTTT
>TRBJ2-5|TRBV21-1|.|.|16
CASSASDGTGKETQYF
TGTGCCAGCAGCGCGTCGGACGGGACAGGCAAAGAGACCCAGTACTTC
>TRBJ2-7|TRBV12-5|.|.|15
CASGLVLDSAYEQYF
TGTGCTAGTGGTTTGGTACTCGACAGCGCCTACGAGCAGTACTTC
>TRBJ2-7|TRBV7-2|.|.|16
CASSLALSGKYYEQYF
TGTGCCAGCAGCTTAGCGCTTTCAGGAAAATACTACGAGCAGTACTTC
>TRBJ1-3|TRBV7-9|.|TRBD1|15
CASSPDRGSGNTIYF
TGTGCCAGCAGCCCTGACAGGGGCTCTGGAAACACCATATATTTT
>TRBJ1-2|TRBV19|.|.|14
CASSIVYSNYGYTF
TGTGCCAGTAGTATAGTTTACTCCAACTATGGCTACACCTTC
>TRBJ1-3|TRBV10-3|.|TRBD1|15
CAISESTGAGNTIYF
TGTGCCATCAGTGAGTCTACAGGGGCTGGAAACACCATATATTTT
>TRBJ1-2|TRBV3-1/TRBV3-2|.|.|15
CASSQVEGANYGYTF
TGTGCCAGCAGCCAAGTCGAGGGGGCTAACTATGGCTACACCTTC
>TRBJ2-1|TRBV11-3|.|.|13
CASSYGDYNEQFF
TGTGCCAGCAGCTACGGGGATTACAATGAGCAGTTCTTC
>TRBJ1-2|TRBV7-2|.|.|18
CASSLAPGIPYEDYGYTF
TGTGCCAGCAGCTTAGCTCCAGGGATACCCTATGAGGACTATGGCTACACCTTC
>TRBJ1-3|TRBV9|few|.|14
CASSVGDSGNTIYF
TGTGCCAGCAGCGTCGGAGACTCTGGAAACACCATATATTTT